The 9 T cell receptor beta chains below were found in one sample sequenced in a study of T cell repertoires in cytomegalovirus infection. No antigen is known for these receptors. TCRdb independently ran MiXCR on the reads; one entry per CDR3 protein. The data contain hundreds of thousands of distinct CDR3 sequences, 30% to 35% of them singletons. The starting material was cultured PBMCs, obtained from culture after CMV antigen stimulation. These receptors were obtained from a human donor in good health (CMV status not recorded). Some clones in this sample may be carry-over from other donors' samples.

The chain combines TRBV27 with TRBJ2-7; 9 positions match TRBD1. The CDR3 extends over 17 amino acids. Germline values: CDR1 MNHEY, CDR2 SMNVEV (reference sequence). Trimming removed 3 bases from V and 7 bases from J; junction bases left unmatched: 16. The CDR3 region has the DNA TGTGCCAGCAGTTTCTCCTGGGCCGGGACAGGGTATGAGGAGCAGTACTTC. Its protein is CASSFSWAGTGYEEQYF.

This chain links TRBV27 with TRBJ2-5, with 7 bases matching TRBD2. Germline CDR1 and CDR2: MNHEY and SMNVEV (reference sequence). The CDR3 has 14 amino acids. The V gene end was trimmed by 2 bases and the J gene end by 5 bases; junction bases not matched to a gene: 5. The CDR3 nucleotides read TGTGCCAGCAGTTTACGGCGGGAGTACGAGACCCAGTACTTC. This gives the protein CASSLRREYETQYF.

This clonotype was found a few times. The rearrangement uses TRBV7-6 and TRBJ2-1; no firm D call. Germline CDR1 and CDR2: SGHVS and FNYEAQ. V was clipped by 0 bases and J by 3 bases, with 9 bases between them. This CDR3 has 15 amino acids. CDR3 coding DNA: TGTGCCAGCAGCTTAGCGCGAGGTCTCTACAATGAGCAGTTCTTC. It specifies CASSLARGLYNEQFF.

The rearrangement links TRBV6-5 to TRBJ2-1; the D is unclear. The V end lost 7 bases, the J end lost 4 bases, and 14 bases lay between the germline ends. Germline CDR1 is MNHEY and CDR2 is SVGAGI. This CDR3 spans 14 amino acids. The CDR3 here is CASTPRTRYNEQFF. CDR3 bases: TGTGCCAGCACGCCGAGGACCCGTTACAATGAGCAGTTCTTC.

The genes are TRBV7-2 and TRBJ2-2; 12 nucleotides line up with TRBD2. Germline CDR1 and CDR2: SGHTA and FQGNSA. The CDR3 covers 16 residues. The V segment lost 3 bases and the J segment 6 bases; nucleotides outside the gene matches: 5. This CDR3 is CASSFRLAGGAGELFF. In nucleotides, the CDR3 is TGTGCCAGCAGCTTTCGGCTAGCGGGAGGGGCCGGGGAGCTGTTTTTT.

CDR3 protein: CASSSQQGRSAEAFF. The CDR3 coding sequence is TGTGCCAGCAGTTCGCAACAGGGAAGGTCGGCTGAAGCTTTCTTT. This sequence joins TRBV28 and TRBJ1-1, with D maybe TRBD1 (6 bases). This CDR3 is 15 amino acids long. CDR1 and CDR2 (germline): MDHEN, SYDVKM. V lost 4 bases and J 6 bases, leaving 18 bases between the germline ends. Supplemented by reference TRBV28 and TRBJ1-1, the full variable domain reads DVKVTQSSRYLVKRTGEKVFLECVQDMDHENMFWYRQDPGLGLRLIYFSYDVKMKEKGDIPEGYSVSREKKERFSLILESASTNQTSMYLCASSSQQGRSAEAFFGQGTRLTVV.

This clonotype was recorded at least ten times. The chain recombines TRBV7-2 with TRBJ1-4; D is ambiguous. V lost 4 bases to trimming and J lost 0 bases, with 9 bases between them. The germline V gene has CDR1 SGHTA and CDR2 FQGNSA. CDR3 length: 15 amino acids. Written as DNA, the CDR3 is TGTGCCAGCAGCTCATCCCTAGCAACTAATGAAAAACTGTTTTTT. It translates to CASSSSLATNEKLFF.

This clonotype was observed a few times. The chain carries TRBV6-5 and TRBJ2-3; tentatively, D is TRBD1 (5 bases). The V gene lost 0 bases and the J gene lost 3 bases, with 13 bases spanning the gap. This CDR3 contains 16 residues. CDR1 and CDR2 (germline): MNHEY, SVGAGI. CDR3 bases: TGTGCCAGCAGTTACTCAGCAGGGTCTTGGACAGATACGCAGTATTTT. Protein sequence: CASSYSAGSWTDTQYF.

The rearrangement links TRBV20-1 to TRBJ2-7, with 7 bases identical to TRBD1. V lost 5 bases and J lost 4; bases outside the gene matches: 8. Germline V CDR1 and CDR2: DFQATT, SNEGSKA (reference sequence). This CDR3 spans 13 amino acids. CDR3 protein: CSASPGQIYEQYF. For the CDR3, the DNA is TGCAGTGCTTCCCCGGGACAGATTTACGAGCAGTACTTC.